The present T cell receptor (beta chain) was sequenced within a study of identical twins. Everyone who donated was a healthy Caucasian. V lost 4 bases, J lost 2 bases, and 12 bases lay in between. Per the germline V gene, CDR1 is PRHDT and CDR2 is FYEKMQ (reference sequence). The CDR3 length is 15 residues. In regard to this clonotype: Its antigen is still unknown.

From the 5' RACE reads, TCRdb called clonotypes with MiXCR, one entry per CDR3 protein. The sample consists of around 370,000 distinct CDR3 sequences, approximately 8.7% of them appearing once. Findings of the study overall: Findings depended on cross-sectional statistics rather than tracking the same donors.

Material: naive T cells sorted from blood. This rearrangement joins TRBV13 to TRBJ1-3, with D perhaps matching TRBD1 (6 bases). This clonotype originated in a woman aged 45-59 years in good health. The CDR3 loop reads CASSSLGQPGNTIYF. DNA for the CDR3: TGTGCCAGCAGCTCTTTAGGACAGCCTGGAAACACCATATATTTT.